These 18 T cell receptor beta chains were all obtained from the same sample, sequenced in a study of T cell responses to AZD1222 COVID-19 vaccine. Clones were read by immunoSEQ multiplex PCR, and TCRdb kept only the in-frame ones, dropping some. The data hold around 160,000 clones, with more than 75% observed a single time. The sample here was peripheral blood, taken on day 0 of MenACWY control vaccination. The source is an adult in good health.

The chain combines TRBV2 with TRBJ1-2, with 11 bases aligning to TRBD1. J was trimmed by 6 bases and V by 7 bases; bases with no gene match: 7. The CDR3 totals 14 residues. CDR1 and CDR2 from the germline V gene are SNHLY and FYNNEI. In DNA form, the CDR3 reads TGTGCCAGCAACCGCTGGGACAGGGGGGATGGCTACACCTTC. Translated, it gives CASNRWDRGDGYTF.

A single count supports this clone. V usage is TRBV7-8 and J usage is TRBJ2-7; perhaps TRBD1 as D (5 bases). Deletions cut 0 bases from V and 0 bases from J, with 9 bases between. Per germline, CDR1 SGHVS and CDR2 FQNEAQ. This CDR3 comprises 15 residues. The CDR3, as DNA: TGTGCCAGCAGCTTAGCGCTGACAGTCTCCTACGAGCAGTACGTC. Translated: CASSLALTVSYEQYV.

The rearrangement links TRBV12-3 or TRBV12-4 to TRBJ1-1, with no clear D. Between the trimmed V and J ends, which lost 3 bases and 4 bases, there was a span of 9 bases. The CDR3 contains 13 residues. Written as DNA, the CDR3 is TGTGCCAGCAGTTTTGGGGTCGGCACTGAAGCTTTCTTT. This encodes CASSFGVGTEAFF.

CDR3 loop: CASSYDPVRTDTQYF. As DNA, the CDR3 is TGTGCCAGCAGTTACGACCCCGTACGGACAGATACGCAGTATTTT. V usage is TRBV6-6 and J usage is TRBJ2-3, with D unresolved. Trimming took 2 bases from V and 3 from J, leaving 12 bases between them. CDR1 is MNHNY, CDR2 SVGAGI, per germline (reference sequence). CDR3 length: 15 residues.

The genes are TRBV6-2 or TRBV6-3 and TRBJ1-5; weak D call: TRBD1 (5 bases). This CDR3 has 13 residues. Deletions cut 6 bases from V and 3 bases from J, with 9 bases between. Germline V gene data show CDR1 as MNHEY and CDR2 as SVGEGT. CDR3 protein: CASSLTANQPQHF. The DNA for the CDR3 is TGTGCCAGCAGCCTGACAGCCAATCAGCCCCAGCATTTT.

V and J are TRBV11-2 and TRBJ1-2; no definite D call. Germline V gene sequence: CDR1 SGHAT, CDR2 FQNNGV. The CDR3 runs to 12 residues. V lost 4 bases and J lost 4, with 7 bases in between. CDR3 coding DNA: TGTGCCAGCAGCTCACAGAGCTATGGCTACACCTTC. It is translated as CASSSQSYGYTF.

This clone was picked up one time. The gene calls are TRBV13 and TRBJ1-1, with a possible D match to TRBD1 (5 bases). This CDR3 spans 15 amino acids. Trimming shortened V by 7 bases and J by 1 base, and 16 bases separated the two germline ends. Germline V gene data show CDR1 as PRHDT and CDR2 as FYEKMQ (reference sequence). CDR3 sequence (DNA): TGTGCCAGCACCCTACGACAGTGGAAGAACACTGAAGCTTTCTTT. Translated: CASTLRQWKNTEAFF.

V is TRBV5-6 and J is TRBJ1-4, with no clear D. Germline loops: CDR1 SGHDT, CDR2 YYEEEE. V gave up 2 bases and J gave up 0 bases, with 8 bases separating them. This CDR3 comprises 15 residues. The CDR3 reads CASSFLGATNEKLFF. As DNA, the CDR3 is TGTGCCAGCAGCTTTCTAGGAGCAACTAATGAAAAACTGTTTTTT. The variable domain in full, completed from reference TRBV5-6 and TRBJ1-4, reads DAGVTQSPTHLIKTRGQQVTLRCSPKSGHDTVSWYQQALGQGPQFIFQYYEEEERQRGNFPDRFSGHQFPNYSSELNVNALLLGDSALYLCASSFLGATNEKLFFGSGTQLSVL.

This clone was observed a few times. This chain connects TRBV5-6 to TRBJ2-7; D is possibly TRBD2 (5 bases). CDR1 SGHDT and CDR2 YYEEEE come from the germline V gene. V gave up 1 base and J gave up 4 bases, with 15 bases separating them. This CDR3 is built from 15 residues. The CDR3 sequence is CASSLFGVGEYEQYF. CDR3 DNA: TGTGCCAGCAGCTTGTTCGGGGTGGGAGAGTACGAGCAGTACTTC.

This chain joins TRBV4-1 and TRBJ2-3, with D possibly called TRBD1 or TRBD2 (5 bases each). The CDR3 sequence is 14 residues long. The germline CDR1 and CDR2 sequences are MGHRA and YSYEKL. Trimming took 3 bases from V and 1 from J, leaving 8 bases between them. CDR3 in DNA: TGCGCCAGCAGCCAGGGACCTCGCACAGATACGCAGTATTTT. Its protein product is CASSQGPRTDTQYF.

V is TRBV2 and J is TRBJ1-2; 7 bases map to TRBD1. Germline V gives CDR1 SNHLY, CDR2 FYNNEI. The CDR3 sequence is 14 residues long. V trimming: 2 bases; J trimming: 3 bases; junction bases outside the gene matches: 3. CDR3 DNA sequence: TGTGCCAGCAGTGAACGGACAGGCGACTATGGCTACACCTTC. Translation gives CASSERTGDYGYTF.

This clone came up once. The V gene is TRBV28, the J gene TRBJ1-6; the match to TRBD1 covers 9 bases. Looked up from germline, CDR1 is MDHEN and CDR2 is SYDVKM. With 6 bases clipped from V and 10 bases from J, the junction kept 7 bases outside the gene matches. This CDR3 has 14 amino acids. CDR3 DNA: TGTGCCAGCAGATCCGGGACAGGGCGGTCACCCCTCCACTTT. It translates to CASRSGTGRSPLHF.

The table lists this clone with a few counts. The V and J genes are TRBV5-1 and TRBJ1-1; D is unclear. V lost 6 bases, J lost 0 bases, and 18 bases lay in between. The CDR3 totals 16 residues. From germline, CDR1 is SGHRS and CDR2 YFSETQ. This chain's CDR3 is CASIIHPASMNTEAFF. In DNA form, the CDR3 reads TGCGCCAGCATCATACACCCGGCGAGCATGAACACTGAAGCTTTCTTT.

The chain couples TRBV19 to TRBJ1-1, with 7 bases identical to TRBD1. Germline assignment: CDR1 LNHDA and CDR2 SQIVND (reference sequence). Germline trimming cut 9 bases from V and 4 bases from J; bases unmatched to any gene: 14. This CDR3 has 15 amino acids. The CDR3 sequence is CARVKQGPGGTEAFF. CDR3 DNA sequence: TGTGCCAGGGTTAAACAGGGGCCAGGGGGCACTGAAGCTTTCTTT.

The V and J genes are TRBV7-9 and TRBJ2-5, with TRBD2 as a possible D gene (6 bases). The germline V gene has CDR1 SEHNR and CDR2 FQNEAQ (reference sequence). The CDR3 is 14 amino acids. Trimming stripped 0 bases from V and 5 bases from J, with 10 bases between. The CDR3 nucleotides are TGTGCCAGCAGCTTAGCGGGAGGTGGGGAGACCCAGTACTTC. It encodes CASSLAGGGETQYF.

Details on this clone: This sequence may be a read error, since a much larger clone differs from it by one base. The V gene is TRBV28, the J gene TRBJ2-5, with D hard to call. The V end was cut by 3 bases, the J end by 5 bases, with 4 bases between. The CDR3 spans 11 residues. Per the germline V gene, CDR1 is MDHEN and CDR2 is SYDVKM. The CDR3 sequence is CASSFGETQYF. The CDR3 DNA is TGTGCCAGCAGTTTCGGGGAGACCCAGTACTTC.

This chain joins TRBV27 and TRBJ1-6, with D hard to call. The CDR3 covers 15 residues. Trimming removed 7 bases from V and 4 bases from J, with 14 bases in between. Per germline, CDR1 MNHEY and CDR2 SMNVEV (reference sequence). The CDR3 DNA follows: TGTGCCAGCACGTTTGGAGGCTCTTATAATTCACCCCTCCACTTT. Translation gives CASTFGGSYNSPLHF.

V is TRBV6-5 and J is TRBJ1-1; D not resolved. The CDR3 totals 14 residues. Deletions cut 6 bases from V and 2 bases from J, with 13 bases between. Germline values: CDR1 MNHEY, CDR2 SVGAGI. The CDR3 region has the DNA TGTGCCAGCAGCACGGGGAGACCAAACACTGAAGCTTTCTTT. This encodes CASSTGRPNTEAFF.